Listed here are 7 T cell receptor beta chains from one sample, sequenced in a study of radiotherapy plus CTLA-4 blockade in lung cancer. Only in-frame clones appear in the TCRdb table, and some are missing; sequencing was by immunoSEQ multiplex PCR. This sample has 65,000 to 95,000 clones, with about 87% found just once. The specimen was peripheral blood, collected from a patient treated with radiotherapy plus ipilimumab. Receptor source: a human donor with non-small cell lung cancer who had stable disease on radiotherapy plus ipilimumab.

The rearrangement links TRBV7-2 to TRBJ2-7, with 8 nucleotides matching TRBD1. V shed 5 bases and J 6 bases; nucleotides not matched to a gene: 9. Germline-derived CDR1 and CDR2 are SGHTA and FQGNSA. This CDR3 has 14 residues. CDR3 in amino acids: CASSPRQGNREQYF. CDR3 in DNA: TGTGCCAGCAGCCCCCGACAGGGGAACCGCGAGCAGTACTTC.

V is TRBV7-6 and J is TRBJ2-7; 12 positions match TRBD2. CDR3 length: 17 amino acids. Per the germline V gene, CDR1 is SGHVS and CDR2 is FNYEAQ. V dropped 2 bases and J dropped 1; count of bases not matched to a gene: 6. Written as DNA, the CDR3 is TGTGCCAGCAGCTTAAGCACTAGCGGGGGGACTTCCTACGAGCAGTACTTC. Amino acid sequence: CASSLSTSGGTSYEQYF.

The chain uses TRBV6-1 and TRBJ1-2, with D possibly matching TRBD1 (5 bases). This CDR3 is 12 amino acids long. Germline CDR1 MNHNS, CDR2 SASEGT. The V and J ends lost 5 bases and 6 bases respectively, with 10 bases between them. The DNA for the CDR3 is TGTGCCAGCAGTCCGGGACGCCATGGCTACACCTTC. Its translation: CASSPGRHGYTF.

This clone showed up just a few times. The CDR3 bases are TGTGCCAGCAGCTTGTTGGGGATCTCTGGAAACACCATATATTTT. Residues: CASSLLGISGNTIYF. V and J are TRBV5-4 and TRBJ1-3; no firm D call. Trimming removed 1 base at V and 0 bases at J, with 8 bases between. Germline CDR1 SGHNT, CDR2 YYREEE (reference sequence). The CDR3 covers 15 residues.

The genes are TRBV6-6 and TRBJ2-3, with D perhaps matching TRBD2 (6 bases). V lost 3 bases to trimming and J lost 0 bases, with 13 bases between them. Germline CDR1 is MNHNY and CDR2 is SVGAGI (reference sequence). The CDR3 sequence is 16 residues long. The CDR3 spells CASSYRNGRSTDTQYF. CDR3 DNA sequence: TGTGCCAGCAGTTATAGGAACGGGAGAAGCACAGATACGCAGTATTTT.

The CDR3 reads CASSRRQAMNTEAFF. The CDR3 region has the DNA TGTGCCAGCAGCCGACGACAGGCAATGAACACTGAAGCTTTCTTT. This chain joins TRBV9 and TRBJ1-1; tentative D call: TRBD1 (6 bases). Trimming removed 4 bases at V and 0 bases at J, with 13 bases between. Germline V gene lookup returns CDR1 SGDLS and CDR2 YYNGEE. CDR3 size: 15 residues.

The chain couples TRBV28 to TRBJ1-5, with a possible D match to TRBD1 (6 bases). Trimming removed 7 bases from V and 2 bases from J, with 15 bases in between. The CDR3 runs to 15 residues. CDR1 is MDHEN and CDR2 is SYDVKM in the germline V gene. CDR3 protein: CASTPRGQGNQPQHF. The CDR3 DNA sequence: TGTGCCAGCACCCCACGGGGGCAGGGCAATCAGCCCCAGCATTTT.